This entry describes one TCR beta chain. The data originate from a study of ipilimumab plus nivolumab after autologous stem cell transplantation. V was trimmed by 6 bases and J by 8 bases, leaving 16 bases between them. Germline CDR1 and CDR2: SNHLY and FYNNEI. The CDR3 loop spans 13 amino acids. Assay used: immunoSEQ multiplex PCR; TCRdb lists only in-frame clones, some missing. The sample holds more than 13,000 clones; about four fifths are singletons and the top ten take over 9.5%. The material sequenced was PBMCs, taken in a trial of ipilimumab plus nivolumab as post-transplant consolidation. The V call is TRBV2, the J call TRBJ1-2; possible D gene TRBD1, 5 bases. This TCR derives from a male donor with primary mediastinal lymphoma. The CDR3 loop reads CASRTGGVEGYTF. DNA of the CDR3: TGTGCCAGCAGGACGGGGGGGGTGGAAGGCTACACCTTC.